This is a list of T cell receptor beta chains from one sample in a study of blood T cell repertoires in COVID-19. Data came from immunoSEQ multiplex PCR; TCRdb stores just in-frame clones and leaves some out. The sample lists approximately 200,000 clones, about 80% occurring once. The sample was peripheral blood. These receptors originate from a woman in her fifties or sixties with acute or convalescent COVID-19. CDR3s include the opening cysteine and the closing phenylalanine or tryptophan. D genes are given only for firm matches. Clone size is shown for a subset of rows, as once, few, many or a class of expanded clone.

abundance,v_gene,d_gene,j_gene,CDR3aa,CDR3nt
.,TRBV5-1,.,TRBJ2-7,CASSLGTPGDEQYF,TGCGCCAGCAGCTTGGGGACACCAGGGGACGAGCAGTACTTC
.,TRBV13,TRBD1,TRBJ2-1,CASSFRRTGSYNEQFF,TGTGCCAGCAGCTTTAGAAGGACAGGTTCCTACAATGAGCAGTTCTTC
.,TRBV6-2/TRBV6-3,TRBD1,TRBJ1-3,CASSYAYPGQLSGNTIYF,TGTGCCAGCAGTTACGCGTATCCGGGACAGCTCTCTGGAAACACCATATATTTT
.,TRBV5-1,.,TRBJ2-5,CASSLGAGQETQYF,TGCGCCAGCAGCTTGGGGGCAGGGCAAGAGACCCAGTACTTC
.,TRBV11-1,TRBD2,TRBJ2-5,CASSGPGLAGETQYF,TGTGCCAGCAGCGGTCCGGGACTAGCGGGGGAGACCCAGTACTTC
.,TRBV7-2,TRBD2,TRBJ2-1,CASSLVAGGVPYNEQFF,TGTGCCAGCAGCTTAGTAGCGGGGGGGGTACCCTACAATGAGCAGTTCTTC
.,TRBV9,.,TRBJ2-1,CASSNSSEQFF,TGTGCCAGCAGCAACAGCAGTGAGCAGTTCTTC
.,TRBV14,TRBD1,TRBJ2-2,CASSHSGTGGTGELFF,TGTGCCAGCAGCCATTCAGGGACAGGGGGAACCGGGGAGCTGTTTTTT
once,TRBV5-4,.,TRBJ2-3,CASSLARSMADTQYF,TGTGCCAGCAGCTTGGCTCGGAGCATGGCAGATACGCAGTATTTT
.,TRBV4-1,.,TRBJ1-2,CASSQGLHGYTF,TGCGCCAGCAGCCAAGGTCTCCATGGCTACACCTTC
.,TRBV6-5,.,TRBJ1-2,CASSLSGTNGYTF,TGTGCCAGCAGCCTATCCGGGACTAATGGCTACACCTTC
.,TRBV7-9,TRBD1,TRBJ1-2,CASQRGQDYAYGYTF,TGTGCCAGCCAGAGGGGACAGGACTATGCCTATGGCTACACCTTC
.,TRBV2,.,TRBJ1-6,CASLAGLNSPLHF,TGTGCCAGCTTGGCAGGCTTGAATTCACCCCTCCACTTT
.,TRBV6-2/TRBV6-3,TRBD1,TRBJ1-1,CASSWNRGNGNTEAFF,TGTGCCAGCAGTTGGAACAGGGGGAATGGGAACACTGAAGCTTTCTTT
.,TRBV28,.,TRBJ1-2,CASSPSPPRKYGYTF,TGTGCCAGCAGCCCCAGTCCGCCTAGAAAATATGGCTACACCTTC
few,TRBV5-1,.,TRBJ1-1,CASSLKGGNTEAFF,TGCGCCAGCAGCTTGAAAGGGGGGAACACTGAAGCTTTCTTT
.,TRBV18,.,TRBJ1-3,CASTYSDTSGNTIYF,TGTGCCAGCACCTACTCGGACACCTCTGGAAACACCATATATTTT
.,TRBV28,.,TRBJ1-1,CASSFEGEAFF,TGTGCCAGCAGTTTTGAGGGTGAAGCTTTCTTT
.,TRBV5-6,.,TRBJ2-1,CASSPAEGAGQFF,TGTGCCAGCAGCCCGGCGGAGGGGGCGGGGCAGTTCTTC
.,TRBV5-6,.,TRBJ1-4,CASSLADGAHEKLFF,TGTGCCAGCAGCTTGGCCGATGGGGCCCATGAAAAACTGTTTTTT
.,TRBV5-6,.,TRBJ1-3,CASSSRGAGNTIYF,TGTGCCAGCAGCTCCCGGGGGGCTGGAAACACCATATATTTT
.,TRBV5-1,TRBD2,TRBJ2-2,CASSWTRTSTGELFF,TGCGCCAGCAGCTGGACTAGGACTTCCACCGGGGAGCTGTTTTTT
.,TRBV19,.,TRBJ2-2,CASSSGTENTGELFF,TGTGCCAGTAGTAGCGGGACAGAGAACACCGGGGAGCTGTTTTTT
.,TRBV7-6,TRBD2,TRBJ2-2,CASRGRGTGELFF,TGTGCCAGCCGTGGGCGGGGGACCGGGGAGCTGTTTTTT
.,TRBV18,TRBD1,TRBJ2-4,CASSPRQGSKNIQYF,TGTGCCAGCTCACCTCGACAGGGTTCCAAAAACATTCAGTACTTC
.,TRBV5-1,.,TRBJ2-2,CASSAGLSGELFF,TGCGCCAGCAGCGCCGGACTGTCCGGGGAGCTGTTTTTT
.,TRBV6-2/TRBV6-3,TRBD1,TRBJ1-1,CASSNRGEAFF,TGTGCCAGCAGTAACAGGGGTGAAGCTTTCTTT
.,TRBV23-1,.,TRBJ2-5,CASSGGETQYF,TGCGCCAGCAGCGGCGGGGAGACCCAGTACTTC
.,TRBV5-6,TRBD1,TRBJ1-2,CASSFVTGNDYGYTF,TGTGCCAGCAGCTTCGTGACAGGGAACGACTATGGCTACACCTTC
.,TRBV28,.,TRBJ1-2,CASSSIDSNYGYTF,TGTGCCAGCAGTTCCATCGACAGTAACTATGGCTACACCTTC
once,TRBV5-4,.,TRBJ2-5,CASSLGAEYQETQYF,TGTGCCAGCAGCTTGGGAGCCGAGTACCAAGAGACCCAGTACTTC
once,TRBV30,.,TRBJ1-1,CAWSVTGWSHEAFF,TGTGCCTGGAGTGTAACAGGGTGGTCACATGAAGCTTTCTTT
.,TRBV7-9,.,TRBJ1-1,CASSLRGLDAFF,TGTGCCAGCAGCCTTAGGGGTCTCGACGCTTTCTTT
.,TRBV5-1,TRBD1,TRBJ2-1,CASSLGQGYNEQFF,TGCGCCAGCAGCTTGGGACAGGGCTACAATGAGCAGTTCTTC
few,TRBV11-3,TRBD1,TRBJ2-7,CASSRTGVYEQYF,TGTGCCAGCAGTAGGACAGGGGTCTACGAGCAGTACTTC
.,TRBV11-1,.,TRBJ1-1,CASSYEGVGVTEAFF,TGTGCCAGCAGCTATGAGGGGGTCGGGGTCACTGAAGCTTTCTTT
.,TRBV30,TRBD2,TRBJ2-1,CAWKASGGPYNEQFF,TGTGCCTGGAAGGCTAGCGGGGGCCCGTACAATGAGCAGTTCTTC
.,TRBV5-6,.,TRBJ2-5,CASSLIKETQYF,TGTGCCAGCAGCTTGATCAAAGAGACCCAGTACTTC
.,TRBV30,.,TRBJ1-1,CAWRQDTEAFF,TGTGCCTGGCGACAGGACACTGAAGCTTTCTTT
.,TRBV7-2,.,TRBJ2-3,CASSRSGVGDTQYF,TGTGCCAGCAGCAGGTCGGGGGTGGGAGATACGCAGTATTTT
.,TRBV12-3/TRBV12-4,.,TRBJ1-4,CASSLSTASELFF,TGTGCCAGCAGTTTATCCACGGCTAGTGAACTGTTTTTT
.,TRBV5-6,.,TRBJ2-7,CASSIRRGNEQYF,TGTGCCAGCAGCATTCGGCGAGGGAACGAGCAGTACTTC
.,TRBV5-4,TRBD1,TRBJ1-2,CASSLWTGVNYGYTF,TGTGCCAGCAGCTTGTGGACAGGGGTAAACTATGGCTACACCTTC
.,TRBV10-3,.,TRBJ1-1,CAISESGPEAFF,TGTGCCATCAGTGAGTCGGGGCCTGAAGCTTTCTTT
.,TRBV5-1,TRBD2,TRBJ2-1,CASSQGLAGVGEQFF,TGCGCCAGCAGCCAAGGACTAGCGGGGGTGGGTGAGCAGTTCTTC
.,TRBV9,TRBD2,TRBJ2-3,CASSTRLAGSTDTQYF,TGTGCCAGCAGCACCCGGCTAGCGGGGAGCACAGATACGCAGTATTTT
.,TRBV2,.,TRBJ1-1,CASNPWGRNTEAFF,TGTGCCAGCAATCCATGGGGGCGGAACACTGAAGCTTTCTTT
.,TRBV5-1,TRBD1,TRBJ2-7,CASSFLPMGQGAQDEQYF,TGCGCCAGCAGCTTTTTACCCATGGGGCAGGGGGCTCAGGACGAGCAGTACTTC
.,TRBV7-3,TRBD2,TRBJ2-3,CASSSSGGAQDTQYF,TGTGCCAGCAGTTCGAGCGGGGGGGCCCAAGATACGCAGTATTTT
.,TRBV28,TRBD1,TRBJ1-2,CASSPITGQGYGYTF,TGTGCCAGCAGCCCTATCACGGGACAGGGCTATGGCTACACCTTC